A single sample is the source of the 16 T cell receptor beta chains below, sequenced in a study of T-cell memory formation after mild COVID-19 (dated by TCRdb to 2020 to 2022). To prepare the library, 5' RACE was applied. Sequencer: Illumina NovaSeq 6000. TCRdb cleaned the public reads at Q25 with fastp, built clones with MiXCR and kept in-frame beta chains. Each record represents a unique CDR3 protein, reported with the most common genes and DNA among its rows. For this sample the table gives a few hundred thousand distinct CDR3 sequences, of which approximately 16% were detected only once. The ten biggest clones cover about a fifth of the sample. The specimen sequenced was PBMCs or a T cell subset sorted from them (not recorded which). These receptors were obtained from a man aged 18 to 30 who had mild COVID-19 (a few samples of this study predate the infection). The sample titles of this study are shuffled in the database, so cell type and time point are left out; the donor was told from shared clones.

The chain employs TRBV7-3 and TRBJ1-1; 7 nucleotides agree with TRBD1. From germline, CDR1 is SGHTA and CDR2 FQGTGA. Trimming cost V 2 bases and J 1 base; bases outside gene matches: 4. This CDR3 is built from 15 residues. In DNA form, the CDR3 reads TGTGCCAGCAGCTTATTGCGGACAGGGAACACTGAAGCTTTCTTT. This gives the protein CASSLLRTGNTEAFF.

In its sample, this clonotype was seen many times. The chain is built from TRBV4-3 and TRBJ2-7; possible D gene TRBD1, 6 bases. The V end was cut by 5 bases, the J end by 6 bases, with 20 bases between. The CDR3 consists of 15 residues. From germline, CDR1 is LGHNA and CDR2 YSLEER. The CDR3 protein is CASSGSMGRGAEQYF. The CDR3 DNA follows: TGCGCCAGCAGCGGCAGCATGGGCAGGGGTGCCGAGCAGTACTTC.

The rearrangement uses TRBV20-1 and TRBJ1-5, with 7 bases fitting TRBD1. The germline V gene has CDR1 DFQATT and CDR2 SNEGSKA (reference sequence). The length of the CDR3 is 12 residues. J was trimmed by 7 bases and V by 6 bases; bases with no gene match: 6. The CDR3 loop is CSANRGGQPQHF. CDR3 in DNA: TGCAGTGCCAACAGGGGAGGACAGCCCCAGCATTTT.

V is TRBV4-2 and J is TRBJ2-3; 9 bases match TRBD2. Unmatched junction bases numbered 8, after V lost 4 bases and J lost 0 bases. Germline CDR1 is LGHNA and CDR2 is YNFKEQ. This CDR3 comprises 17 residues. The CDR3 loop reads CASSPRSSGDSTDTQYF. The CDR3 DNA reads as TGTGCCAGCAGCCCCCGATCTAGCGGGGATAGCACAGATACGCAGTATTTT.

The rearrangement joins TRBV27 to TRBJ2-1, with D possibly being TRBD1 or TRBD2 (5 bases each). Trimming pared 6 bases from V and 8 bases from J, leaving 17 bases between. Germline CDR1 and CDR2: MNHEY and SMNVEV (reference sequence). The CDR3 length is 14 residues. This CDR3 reads CASRGWGPQDEQFF. The CDR3 region has the DNA TGTGCCAGCAGGGGGTGGGGACCTCAGGATGAGCAGTTCTTC.

The chain combines TRBV28 with TRBJ2-7; 7 nucleotides line up with TRBD1. From germline, CDR1 is MDHEN and CDR2 SYDVKM. The CDR3 length is 13 residues. V lost 5 bases and J lost 3; bases outside the gene matches: 4. CDR3: CASSADRFYEQYV. The CDR3 DNA sequence: TGTGCCAGCAGTGCGGACAGGTTCTACGAGCAGTACGTC.

This clonotype was counted a few times. The chain employs TRBV25-1 and TRBJ1-1; 9 bases are shared with TRBD1. The CDR3 sequence is 15 residues long. V lost 5 bases and J lost 0; bases outside the gene matches: 4. Per germline, CDR1 MGHDK and CDR2 SYGVNS. The DNA of the CDR3 is TGTGCCAGCAGTAAAAGACAGGGGGTGAACACTGAAGCTTTCTTT. It specifies CASSKRQGVNTEAFF.

This clonotype was counted only a few times. V usage is TRBV20-1 and J usage is TRBJ2-2, with a possible D match to TRBD1 (6 bases). Germline lookup yields CDR1 DFQATT and CDR2 SNEGSKA (reference sequence). The CDR3 contains 12 residues. V was trimmed by 6 bases and J by 3 bases, leaving 8 bases between them. The CDR3 reads CSAQGHTGELFF. Written as DNA, the CDR3 is TGCAGTGCCCAGGGGCACACCGGGGAGCTGTTTTTT.

The genes are TRBV5-1 and TRBJ1-1; no clear D gene. Germline CDR1 reads SGHRS; CDR2 reads YFSETQ. This CDR3 spans 15 amino acids. Between the trimmed V and J ends, which lost 3 bases and 2 bases, there was a span of 14 bases. CDR3 bases: TGCGCCAGCAGCTCCGGGCTTGGGATAAACACTGAAGCTTTCTTT. Amino acid sequence: CASSSGLGINTEAFF.

CDR3 loop: CASSGETDTQYF. The CDR3 DNA is TGTGCCAGCAGCGGGGAGACAGATACGCAGTATTTT. The rearrangement joins TRBV5-5 to TRBJ2-3, with D perhaps matching TRBD2 (5 bases). This CDR3 comprises 12 residues. Per the germline V gene, CDR1 is SGHKS and CDR2 is YYEKEE (reference sequence). V was cut by 4 bases and J by 3 bases, with 6 bases left in between.

This clonotype appeared once. The chain links TRBV4-3 to TRBJ1-3; no definite D call. The length of the CDR3 is 17 residues. CDR1 LGHNA and CDR2 YSLEER come from the germline V gene. The V end was cut by 1 base, the J end by 2 bases, with 15 bases between. The DNA of the CDR3 is TGCGCCAGCAGCCAAGGGTTGCGGTTGAGGCCTGGAAACACCATATATTTT. This codes for CASSQGLRLRPGNTIYF.

This clonotype has more than one count but fewer than ten. The J gene is TRBJ2-5, the V gene TRBV6-6; 9 nucleotides line up with TRBD2. J was trimmed by 5 bases and V by 2 bases; bases with no gene match: 3. In germline, CDR1 is MNHNY, CDR2 SVGAGI (reference sequence). The CDR3 length is 14 residues. The CDR3: CASSYASGVETQYF. The CDR3 nucleotides are TGTGCCAGCAGTTACGCTAGCGGGGTGGAGACCCAGTACTTC.

This clonotype was recorded many times. The chain uses TRBV5-5 and TRBJ2-1; D gene uncertain. The V gene's germline CDR1 is SGHKS and CDR2 YYEKEE (reference sequence). V was pared by 4 bases and J by 2 bases, with 19 bases between. This CDR3 comprises 17 residues. The CDR3 nucleotides read TGTGCCAGCAGCCGACCAACCTACTTGCCACCCTACAATGAGCAGTTCTTC. The encoded protein is CASSRPTYLPPYNEQFF.

This chain connects TRBV7-9 to TRBJ2-3, with D maybe TRBD1 (6 bases). Germline-derived CDR1 and CDR2 are SEHNR and FQNEAQ (reference sequence). The CDR3 runs 15 residues. The V gene lost 5 bases and the J gene lost 0 bases, with 12 bases spanning the gap. CDR3 sequence (DNA): TGTGCCAGCAGCAGGAGGACAGCTAGCACAGATACGCAGTATTTT. This codes for CASSRRTASTDTQYF.

The rearrangement links TRBV7-2 to TRBJ2-7; a weak D match, TRBD1 (6 bases). V gave up 8 bases and J gave up 3 bases, with 14 bases separating them. The germline V gene encodes CDR1 SGHTA and CDR2 FQGNSA. The CDR3 runs 13 residues. The CDR3 here is CASRSTGNYEQYF. The CDR3 nucleotides read TGTGCCAGCCGCAGTACAGGGAACTACGAGCAGTACTTC.

This CDR3 is CASSYSGTSDSSGELFF. In DNA, the CDR3 is TGTGCCAGCAGTTACTCCGGGACTAGCGATAGTTCCGGGGAGCTGTTTTTT. V and J are TRBV6-2 or TRBV6-3 and TRBJ2-2; TRBD2 agrees at 10 bases. CDR1 MNHEY and CDR2 SVGEGT come from the germline V gene. The CDR3 consists of 17 residues. V lost 0 bases, J lost 6 bases, and 7 bases stayed unmatched.